The rows below give T cell receptor beta chains drawn from one sample of a study of blood T cell repertoires in COVID-19. This table comes from immunoSEQ multiplex PCR, and its TCRdb copy is limited to in-frame clones, with some not included. The sample holds under 250,000 clones, 80% to 90% seen once. The specimen sequenced was PBMCs or T cells enriched from blood (not recorded which). Receptor source: a woman in her forties or fifties who had been exposed to COVID-19. CDR3s include the opening cysteine and the closing phenylalanine or tryptophan. Fields, in order: clone size, D gene, V gene, J gene, CDR3 DNA, CDR3 protein. D genes are given only for firm matches. The size field is filled for only some rows; it gives once, few, many or a size class.

>many|TRBD2|TRBV9|TRBJ2-7
TGTGCCAGCAGCGTAGGTCTAGCGGGGGATCCCCCCCACGAGCAGTACTTC
CASSVGLAGDPPHEQYF
>.|.|TRBV29-1|TRBJ1-2
TGCAGCGTTGGATCATCAGGGACGGGAGTTGGCTACACCTTC
CSVGSSGTGVGYTF
>few|.|TRBV9|TRBJ2-5
TGTGCCAGCGCACGAATCGGGGAGACCCAGTACTTC
CASARIGETQYF
>.|TRBD1|TRBV7-8|TRBJ1-5
TGTGCCAGCAGCTTAATGGGGGACAGGAATCAGCCCCAGCATTTT
CASSLMGDRNQPQHF
>.|.|TRBV5-1|TRBJ2-2
TGCGCCAGCAGCAGCACAGTCACCGGGGAGCTGTTTTTT
CASSSTVTGELFF
>few|.|TRBV6-4|TRBJ2-3
TGTGCCAGCAGTGAGGAGCAGACAGATACGCAGTATTTT
CASSEEQTDTQYF
>.|.|TRBV27|TRBJ2-7
TGTGCCAGCAGTTTACGACCACTAGTCGGCCACGAGCAGTACTTC
CASSLRPLVGHEQYF
>.|TRBD2|TRBV5-1|TRBJ2-3
TGCGCCAGCAGCGTCCCACTAGCGGGGGGCACAGATACGCAGTATTTT
CASSVPLAGGTDTQYF
>.|TRBD2|TRBV2|TRBJ2-1
TGTGCCAGCAGTGAAGGGCGGGGGTGGCGGAATGAGCAGTTCTTC
CASSEGRGWRNEQFF
>.|TRBD1|TRBV19|TRBJ1-4
TGTGCCAGTAGTATCAGGGGGCACAATGAAAAACTGTTTTTT
CASSIRGHNEKLFF
>.|.|TRBV28|TRBJ2-7
TGTGCCAGCAGTCCCCCGTATCGGGAGCAGTACTTC
CASSPPYREQYF
>.|.|TRBV30|TRBJ1-3
TGTGCCTGGAGTGTGTCGCGGAGGGGAAACACCATATATTTT
CAWSVSRRGNTIYF
>.|.|TRBV7-3|TRBJ2-3
TGTGCCAGCAGCCGCTCCGGCGGGGATACGCAGTATTTT
CASSRSGGDTQYF
>.|.|TRBV6-5|TRBJ1-6
TGTGCCACTTCAGGGAGGGACTTTTATAATTCACCCCTCCACTTT
CATSGRDFYNSPLHF
>.|TRBD1|TRBV7-2|TRBJ1-4
TGTGCCAGCAGCCCTGGGGTACAGGGGAAACTGTTTTTT
CASSPGVQGKLFF
>.|TRBD2|TRBV7-2|TRBJ2-3
TGTGCCAGCAGCCCACCGGGACTAGCGGGGGGGAATACGCAGTATTTT
CASSPPGLAGGNTQYF
>.|TRBD1|TRBV7-3|TRBJ2-3
TGTGCCAGCAGCGCCGGGGACAGTAGCACAGATACGCAGTATTTT
CASSAGDSSTDTQYF
>.|.|TRBV28|TRBJ1-1
TGTGCCAGCAGTAGTTTGGGGGGACGAACACTGAACGCTTTCTTT
CASSSLGGRTLNAFF
>.|.|TRBV5-1|TRBJ2-7
TGCGCCAGCAGCCGGGCGGAGGGAAAATACGAGCAGTACTTC
CASSRAEGKYEQYF
>few|.|TRBV10-2|TRBJ1-1
TGCGCCAGCAGTGAAGGGGTCACTGAAGCTTTCTTT
CASSEGVTEAFF
>.|TRBD1|TRBV29-1|TRBJ1-4
TGCAGCGTTGGACAGGGAGATGAAAAACTGTTTTTT
CSVGQGDEKLFF
>.|.|TRBV11-3|TRBJ1-1
TGTGCCAGCAGCTTAAGCGCGACCCACCAAGCTTTCTTT
CASSLSATHQAFF
>.|.|TRBV14|TRBJ2-3
TGTGCCAGCAGCCGACGGGATTTCACAGATACGCAGTATTTT
CASSRRDFTDTQYF
>.|.|TRBV18|TRBJ2-2
TGTGCCAGCTCACCTCCGGACAGAGCAGGGGAGCTGTTTTTT
CASSPPDRAGELFF
>.|TRBD1|TRBV19|TRBJ1-6
TGTGCCAGTAGCAATGGACAGGGCGCTAATTCACCCCTCCACTTT
CASSNGQGANSPLHF
>.|TRBD1|TRBV18|TRBJ1-4
TGTGCCAGCTCACCCCGGGACAGCCTTATCGCGGAAAAACTGTTTTTT
CASSPRDSLIAEKLFF
>.|.|TRBV7-9|TRBJ2-3
TGTGCCAGCAGCTTAGCGCGGGGTAACGCTCCCGCCCACACAGATACGCAGTATTTT
CASSLARGNAPAHTDTQYF
>.|TRBD1|TRBV19|TRBJ1-3
TGTGCCAGTAGTCCTACCGGGACAGGGGGAAACACCATATATTTT
CASSPTGTGGNTIYF
>once|TRBD1|TRBV4-3|TRBJ2-7
TGCGCCAGCAGCTGGGGTCGGGACAGATCCTACGAGCAGTACTTC
CASSWGRDRSYEQYF
>once|TRBD1|TRBV4-3|TRBJ1-1
TGCGCCAGCAGCCATCGATCAGGGGGCGAAGCTTTCTTT
CASSHRSGGEAFF
>.|.|TRBV6-5|TRBJ1-4
TGTGCCAGCAGTCCCCCCGGCCTCCGAGGTGAAAAACTGTTTTTT
CASSPPGLRGEKLFF
>.|TRBD2|TRBV19|TRBJ2-7
TGTGCCAGTAGTATAGCCCCGGGGGGGCCCTACGAGCAGTACTTC
CASSIAPGGPYEQYF
>once|.|TRBV30|TRBJ2-5
TGTGCCTGGCATCCGGGCCCCCCGGGAGCCCAGTACTTC
CAWHPGPPGAQYF
>.|TRBD1|TRBV19|TRBJ1-5
TGTGCCAGTAGCCCGAGGGGACAGGGGGCGCTTAGCAAGCCCCAGCATTTT
CASSPRGQGALSKPQHF
>.|.|TRBV7-9|TRBJ2-1
TGTGCCAGCAGCCTAGGCCGGGCCAGGGGCAATGAGCAGTTCTTC
CASSLGRARGNEQFF
>.|.|TRBV6-2/TRBV6-3|TRBJ2-7
TGTGCCAGCAGTTACATTCCGGAGCGTGAGCAGTACTTC
CASSYIPEREQYF
>few|.|TRBV6-5|TRBJ2-1
TGTGCCAGCAGTTTAACTCGGGGTAATGAGCAGTTCTTC
CASSLTRGNEQFF
>.|.|TRBV5-1|TRBJ2-5
TGCGCCAGCAGCTTGCCGCCCCAGGAAGAGACCCAGTACTTC
CASSLPPQEETQYF
>.|TRBD2|TRBV2|TRBJ2-1
TGTGCCAGCAGTTCCGGGACTAGCGGGGGGGGAAGGTCCTACAATGAGCAGTTCTTC
CASSSGTSGGGRSYNEQFF
>once|.|TRBV11-2|TRBJ1-1
TGTGCCAGCAGCTTAGTTGGCATAGGGGGGAACACTGAAGCTTTCTTT
CASSLVGIGGNTEAFF
>few|.|TRBV20-1|TRBJ1-1
TGCACCGGAGGGCCGAACACTGAAGCTTTCTTT
CTGGPNTEAFF
>.|TRBD1|TRBV6-5|TRBJ1-4
TGTGCCAGCAGCCCGGACAGGGCGGGGAAACTGTTTTTT
CASSPDRAGKLFF
>.|TRBD1|TRBV30|TRBJ1-5
TGTGCCTGGAGTGTACGCTCCGGGACAGGGGGCAATCAGCCCCAGCATTTT
CAWSVRSGTGGNQPQHF
>.|.|TRBV12-5|TRBJ1-1
TGTGCTAGTGGTTATCAGGGGAAAGGTCGAGCTTTCTTT
CASGYQGKGRAFF
>.|.|TRBV5-1|TRBJ1-1
TGCGCCAGCGCCCCACAGATAAACACTGAAGCTTTCTTT
CASAPQINTEAFF
>.|.|TRBV27|TRBJ1-2
TGTGCCAGCGGAGGATCGGACAGCTATGGCTACACCTTC
CASGGSDSYGYTF
>.|.|TRBV9|TRBJ1-1
TGTGCCAGCAGCGCTCGCCGACAGATTGATCTGAACACTGAAGCTTTCTTT
CASSARRQIDLNTEAFF
>.|TRBD1|TRBV11-1|TRBJ2-1
TGTGCCAGCAAAAGACAGGGGGTGTTCAATGAGCAGTTCTTC
CASKRQGVFNEQFF
>.|.|TRBV4-1|TRBJ2-2
TGCGCCAGCAGCCAAGAATCCCTAGTCACCGGGGAGCTGTTTTTT
CASSQESLVTGELFF
>.|.|TRBV14|TRBJ2-4
TGTGCCAGCAGCCAGGGCCGGGGGTCCAAAAACATTCAGTACTTC
CASSQGRGSKNIQYF
>.|.|TRBV12-3/TRBV12-4|TRBJ1-3
TGTGCCAGCAAACCGGACAGCGGAAACACCATATATTTT
CASKPDSGNTIYF
>.|.|TRBV5-1|TRBJ2-5
TGCGCCAGCAGCTTGGAGGCAGGATGGCCCGGAGAGACCCAGTACTTC
CASSLEAGWPGETQYF
>.|.|TRBV18|TRBJ1-1
TGTGCCAGCTCGTTTCAGGATGAAGCTTTCTTT
CASSFQDEAFF
>.|.|TRBV7-9|TRBJ1-1
TGTGCCAGCAGCTTAGCGGGGCAGGGGCGAGCTTTCTTT
CASSLAGQGRAFF
>.|.|TRBV12-3/TRBV12-4|TRBJ1-1
TGTGCCAGCAGTTTGAGGAGGGACGGAGCTTTCTTT
CASSLRRDGAFF
>.|TRBD2|TRBV2|TRBJ2-7
TGTGCCGGACGGGGACTAGCGGGGGCCTACGAGCAGTACTTC
CAGRGLAGAYEQYF